The 7 T cell receptor beta chains in this list originate from one sample, sequenced in a study of blood T cell repertoires in COVID-19. The protocol was immunoSEQ multiplex PCR, while the TCRdb copy is restricted to in-frame clones and leaves out a portion. The sample comprises about 250,000 clones, 84% of which are singletons, and around 14% rests with the top ten. The sample consisted of peripheral blood. These receptors were taken from a person between 65 and 79 years old with COVID-19, enrolled during active disease.

The rearrangement uses TRBV7-2 and TRBJ2-1, with 13 nucleotides matching TRBD2. Germline trimming cut 4 bases from V and 9 bases from J; bases unmatched to any gene: 6. This CDR3 has 15 residues. The V gene's germline CDR1 is SGHTA and CDR2 FQGNSA. The CDR3 nucleotides are TGTGCCAGCAGCTCGGGACTAGCGGGAAGGCGTGAGCAGTTCTTC. The encoded protein is CASSSGLAGRREQFF.

The chain couples TRBV5-8 to TRBJ2-3; tentatively, D is TRBD2 (6 bases). The V and J ends lost 6 bases and 2 bases respectively, with 13 bases between them. The CDR3 is 14 residues long. Per germline, CDR1 SGHTS and CDR2 YDEGEE. CDR3 DNA sequence: TGTGCCAGCACCCCGGGGGAACTCACAGATACGCAGTATTTT. Translated: CASTPGELTDTQYF. Full variable domain (missing parts from reference TRBV5-8 and TRBJ2-3): EAGVTQSPTHLIKTRGQQATLRCSPISGHTSVYWYQQALGLGLQFLLWYDEGEERNRGNFPPRFSGRQFPNYSSELNVNALELEDSALYLCASTPGELTDTQYFGPGTRLTVL.

This clone showed up just a few times. This rearrangement joins TRBV7-3 to TRBJ1-2; 7 bases match TRBD1. The CDR3 loop spans 15 amino acids. Germline CDR1 is SGHTA and CDR2 is FQGTGA. V was pared by 5 bases and J by 4 bases, with 10 bases of the junction left unmatched. This CDR3 reads CASSIQGRAGYGYTF. The CDR3 bases are TGTGCCAGCAGCATACAGGGGCGTGCGGGCTATGGCTACACCTTC.

The chain carries TRBV6-5 and TRBJ1-2, with D maybe TRBD1 (6 bases). This CDR3 spans 14 amino acids. Trimming cost V 11 bases and J 7 bases, with 23 bases left between them. Germline CDR1 reads MNHEY; CDR2 reads SVGAGI. The CDR3 DNA is TGTGCCGGCATGGGAAGGGGGAGGGCGAGTGGCTACACCTTC. It translates to CAGMGRGRASGYTF.

The gene calls are TRBV18 and TRBJ1-2; no clear D. V lost 3 bases and J lost 3, with 11 bases in between. Germline CDR1 and CDR2: KGHSH and LQKENI. The CDR3 length is 14 residues. This chain's CDR3 is CASSPLTGDYGYTF. The CDR3 DNA sequence: TGTGCCAGCTCACCGCTGACCGGGGACTATGGCTACACCTTC. Full variable domain (rest looked up from reference TRBV18 and TRBJ1-2): NAGVMQNPRHLVRRRGQEARLRCSPMKGHSHVYWYRQLPEEGLKFMVYLQKENIIDESGMPKERFSAEFPKEGPSILRIQQVVRGDSAAYFCASSPLTGDYGYTFGSGTRLTVV.

The chain links TRBV5-1 to TRBJ2-7; 10 bases are shared with TRBD1. CDR1 SGHRS and CDR2 YFSETQ come from the germline V gene. Unmatched junction bases numbered 1, after V lost 4 bases and J lost 0 bases. The CDR3 spans 14 residues. CDR3 sequence (DNA): TGCGCCAGCAGCGGGACAGGGGTCTCCTACGAGCAGTACTTC. This translates into CASSGTGVSYEQYF.

The chain uses TRBV5-3 and TRBJ1-1; D uncertain. TRBV5-3 is an open reading frame whose function is uncertain. V lost 0 bases and J lost 2, with 20 bases in between. This CDR3 is 18 amino acids long. CDR3 sequence: CARSLATPPQEGNTEAFF. CDR3 sequence (DNA): TGTGCCAGAAGCTTGGCGACCCCCCCGCAGGAGGGAAACACTGAAGCTTTCTTT.